These T cell receptor beta chains were read from a single sample in a study of blood T cells in healthy people across ages. TCRdb re-derived calls from the 5' RACE reads in MiXCR, one entry per CDR3 protein. The sample includes roughly 680,000 distinct CDR3 sequences, under 25% of them seen just once. Sequenced: blood. These receptors were collected from a man in his sixties or seventies in good health. Both conserved end residues are part of each CDR3. The D gene is left open where the match is weak. Size is stated for part of the rows, as once, few or many counts, or as a class when the clone is expanded.

V gene,J gene,D gene,clone size,CDR3 DNA,CDR3 protein
TRBV3-1,TRBJ2-7,NA,NA,TGTGCCGGCAGCTCACCGGGACGGGTCTACGAGCAGTACTTC,CAGSSPGRVYEQYF
TRBV20-1,TRBJ1-4,NA,few,TGCAGTGCTAGAGATCGCCTGGCGTCGGAAAAACTGTTTTTT,CSARDRLASEKLFF
TRBV28,TRBJ2-6,NA,NA,TGTGCCAGCAGTTTACGACCGGGGACTGGAGGGGCCAACGTCCTGACTTTC,CASSLRPGTGGANVLTF
TRBV7-3,TRBJ2-1,TRBD2,few,TGTGCCAGCAGCCAGGAGGGGGTAGCGGGGTACAATGAGCAGTTCTTC,CASSQEGVAGYNEQFF
TRBV5-1,TRBJ2-1,TRBD2,few,TGCGCCAGCAGCTTGAGTACTGGGCTAGCGGGAACCCACAATGAGCAGTTCTTC,CASSLSTGLAGTHNEQFF
TRBV29-1,TRBJ2-3,TRBD2,few,TGCAGCGTTGGGAAGGGGAGGGCAGATACGCAGTATTTT,CSVGKGRADTQYF
TRBV5-1,TRBJ1-1,NA,NA,TGCGCCAGCAGCACGGGGACCTATCTTTTGAACACTGAAGCTTTCTTT,CASSTGTYLLNTEAFF
TRBV28,TRBJ2-7,TRBD1,few,TGTGCCAGCAGCTCTATTTCCGGGACAGGTCCCTACGAGCAGTACTTC,CASSSISGTGPYEQYF
TRBV29-1,TRBJ2-1,NA,few,TGCAGCGTTGAGTGGGGTCTAGCTGGGTTCAATGAGCAGTTCTTC,CSVEWGLAGFNEQFF
TRBV9,TRBJ2-5,NA,NA,TGTGCCAGCAGCGTAGCGGGGGACGCTCAAGAGACCCAGTACTTC,CASSVAGDAQETQYF
TRBV5-1,TRBJ2-1,NA,NA,TGCGCCAGCAGCTCCATAGCGTCGGGGAATGAGCAGTTCTTC,CASSSIASGNEQFF
TRBV21-1,TRBJ2-1,NA,few,TGTGCCAGCAGCAAAGGCGAGGGAGTAATTCTCTCCTACAATGAGCAGTTCTTC,CASSKGEGVILSYNEQFF
TRBV7-9,TRBJ2-7,NA,NA,TGTGCCAGCAGCTCTGCCTGGGACGCCCCCTACGAGCAGTACTTC,CASSSAWDAPYEQYF
TRBV5-1,TRBJ2-3,NA,few,TGCGCCAGCAGCTTTCAGGATACGCAGTATTTT,CASSFQDTQYF
TRBV7-3,TRBJ1-5,TRBD1,few,TGTGCCAGCAGCTTCATACAGGGGTGGATAAGTCAGCCCCAGCATTTT,CASSFIQGWISQPQHF
TRBV4-2,TRBJ2-3,NA,NA,TGTGCCAGCAGCCAATCCCTGGTCGGCAGTTTTAGCACTGATACGCAGTATTTT,CASSQSLVGSFSTDTQYF
TRBV7-2,TRBJ2-1,NA,NA,TGTACCAGCACCACTGCGGAGGGGAATGAGCAGTTCTTC,CTSTTAEGNEQFF
TRBV9,TRBJ2-1,NA,NA,TGTGCCAGCAGCGGTTCGTGGCATGAGCAGTTCTTC,CASSGSWHEQFF
TRBV3-1,TRBJ1-4,TRBD1,NA,TGTGCCAGCAGCCAAGGAAGGGGGACAGGCCGTTTCGAAAAACTGTTTTTT,CASSQGRGTGRFEKLFF
TRBV4-1,TRBJ1-4,TRBD1,NA,TGCGCCAGCAGCCACCCGGGACAGGGGTTTGAAAAACTGTTTTTT,CASSHPGQGFEKLFF
TRBV6-1,TRBJ1-6,TRBD1,once,TGTGCCAGCAGTAAAGCGACAGGGGGAGAGAATTCACCCCTCCACTTT,CASSKATGGENSPLHF
TRBV24-1,TRBJ2-1,NA,few,TGTGCCACCAGTGATTCGGGCCGATACAATGAGCAGTTCTTC,CATSDSGRYNEQFF
TRBV12-3/TRBV12-4,TRBJ2-1,NA,NA,TGTGCCAGCAGTTTAGTCCGGGGTTCTCTCAACAGGGATGAGCAGTTCTTC,CASSLVRGSLNRDEQFF
TRBV7-9,TRBJ2-5,TRBD1,few,TGTGCCAGCAGCTTTTGGACAGGGGAAGAGACCCAGTACTTC,CASSFWTGEETQYF
TRBV5-6,TRBJ2-1,NA,few,TGTGCCAGCAGCTTGTTTGTGGGAAATGAGCAGTTCTTC,CASSLFVGNEQFF
TRBV5-5,TRBJ2-7,TRBD2,few,TGTGCCAGCAGCGTAGCGGGACTAGCGGTATACGAGCAGTACTTC,CASSVAGLAVYEQYF
TRBV7-6,TRBJ1-2,NA,NA,TGTGCCAGCAGCCCAGAGTGGGGGAATGGCCACACCTTC,CASSPEWGNGHTF
TRBV6-5,TRBJ1-5,NA,NA,TGTGCCAGCCAGCGTTCGCGGGGTGGCAATCAGCCCCAGCATTTT,CASQRSRGGNQPQHF
TRBV10-3,TRBJ2-4,TRBD2,NA,TGTGCCATCAGTGAGTCGGTGGGGGGGAGAGGAAACATTCAGTACTTC,CAISESVGGRGNIQYF
TRBV4-3,TRBJ2-3,TRBD2,few,TGCGCCAGCAGCCGAGATTGGGACTACCTTTCGCAGTATTTT,CASSRDWDYLSQYF
TRBV10-1,TRBJ2-7,NA,NA,TGCGCCAGCAGTGAGTCTGGCAGGGGTAGGGACGAGCAGTACTTC,CASSESGRGRDEQYF
TRBV2,TRBJ2-7,TRBD2,NA,TGTGCCGGGGGGGAGGCCCTCTCCTACGAGCAGTACTTC,CAGGEALSYEQYF
TRBV9,TRBJ1-6,TRBD1,few,TGTGCCAGCAGCGCGGACAGGGGGCCATATTCACCCCTCCACTTT,CASSADRGPYSPLHF
TRBV10-3,TRBJ2-7,NA,few,TGTGCCATCAGTCCGACTAAAGGACAGAACTACGAGCAGTACTTC,CAISPTKGQNYEQYF
TRBV4-1,TRBJ2-1,TRBD2,NA,TGCGCCAGCAGCCCTGCCCCTGGAAGCGGGAGGATCGGCAATGAGCAGTTCTTC,CASSPAPGSGRIGNEQFF
TRBV5-1,TRBJ1-4,TRBD1,many,TGCGCCAGCAGGCTGACAGGGGATAGTGAAAAACTGTTTTTT,CASRLTGDSEKLFF
TRBV12-3/TRBV12-4,TRBJ2-4,TRBD2,NA,TGTGCCAGCAGTTTGGGGGGGTTCATTCAGTACTTC,CASSLGGFIQYF
TRBV10-2,TRBJ2-2,NA,many,TGCGCCAGCAATCCTGGACACTCGAACACCGGGGAGCTGTTTTTT,CASNPGHSNTGELFF
TRBV18,TRBJ2-7,TRBD1,NA,TGTGCCAGCTCACCGGACAGGGTGAACGAGCAGTACTTC,CASSPDRVNEQYF
TRBV4-1,TRBJ2-1,TRBD2,few,TGCGCCAGCAGCAAGATGAGTAGCGGGAGGGTCGATGAGCAGTTCTTC,CASSKMSSGRVDEQFF
TRBV5-1,TRBJ1-5,NA,NA,TGCGCCAGCAGCTTGTGTAGGGGGGAGTATCAGCCCCAGCATTTT,CASSLCRGEYQPQHF
TRBV29-1,TRBJ2-5,TRBD2,NA,TGCAGCGGAATAGCGGGAGGGGAGACCCAGTACTTC,CSGIAGGETQYF
TRBV9,TRBJ2-5,NA,many,TGTGCCAGCAGTGGGACACCCCGAGAGACCCAGTACTTC,CASSGTPRETQYF
TRBV9,TRBJ1-2,NA,NA,TGTGCCAGCAGCGCCCGACCCGAGACAGGCTATGGCTACACCTTC,CASSARPETGYGYTF
TRBV21-1,TRBJ1-2,NA,NA,TGTGCCAGCAGCCGGGGACTCAAGATTAACTATGGCTACACCTTC,CASSRGLKINYGYTF
TRBV20-1,TRBJ2-1,TRBD2,few,TGCAGTGGAAAGCGGGAAGCCTACAATGAGCAGTTCTTC,CSGKREAYNEQFF
TRBV5-5,TRBJ2-7,TRBD1,few,TGTGCCAGCAGCGCGGGACAGGGGAATTACGAGCAGTACTTC,CASSAGQGNYEQYF
TRBV20-1,TRBJ2-1,NA,few,TGCAGTGCTACCCGTGGGGAGCAGTTCTTC,CSATRGEQFF
TRBV21-1,TRBJ1-5,NA,few,TGTGCCAGCAGCAAAGAGATTACCCGACGGGCGGCCCAGCATTTT,CASSKEITRRAAQHF
TRBV19,TRBJ2-7,NA,NA,TGTGCCAGTATCGGACTGAACTTC,CASIGLNF
TRBV9,TRBJ2-5,NA,NA,TGTGCCAGCAGCCTCCCCAGAGACAGCGAAAGACAAGAGACCCAGTACTTC,CASSLPRDSERQETQYF